Shown below are 4 T cell receptor beta chains from a single sample sequenced in a study of T cell responses to AZD1222 COVID-19 vaccine. Here immunoSEQ multiplex PCR was the method, and the copy in TCRdb shows in-frame clones only, minus some. The sample has some 150,000 clones; approximately 91% are singletons. The input for sequencing was peripheral blood, taken on day 0 of AZD1222 vaccination. Source of these receptors: an adult in good health.

The V gene is TRBV28, the J gene TRBJ1-2; D may be TRBD1 (5 bases). Trimming removed 7 bases from V and 6 bases from J, with 15 bases in between. The V gene's germline CDR1 is MDHEN and CDR2 SYDVKM. This CDR3 is 13 amino acids long. CDR3 protein: CASTHPGYDGYTF. Written as DNA, the CDR3 is TGTGCCAGCACCCACCCAGGGTACGATGGCTACACCTTC.

V and J are TRBV30 and TRBJ1-3; no reliable D call. V lost 0 bases and J 4 bases, leaving 10 bases between the germline ends. The CDR3 sequence is 14 residues long. CDR1 GTSNPN and CDR2 SVGIG come from the germline V gene (reference sequence). The CDR3 DNA reads as TGTGCCTGGAGTGTAGAGGCAACGGGAAACACCATATATTTT. Its translation is CAWSVEATGNTIYF.

The J gene is TRBJ1-1, the V gene TRBV3-1 (or the pseudogene TRBV3-2); D is ambiguous. Germline V gene lookup returns CDR1 LGHDT and CDR2 YNNKEL (reference sequence). V lost 2 bases, J lost 11 bases, and 12 bases lay in between. There are 12 residues in the CDR3. CDR3 amino acids: CASSQLSGWAFF. CDR3 coding DNA: TGTGCCAGCAGCCAACTGAGTGGGTGGGCTTTCTTT.

The rearrangement uses TRBV7-6 and TRBJ2-7; possible D gene TRBD1, 6 bases. Germline CDR1 and CDR2: SGHVS and FNYEAQ. V was clipped by 5 bases and J by 6 bases, with 14 bases between them. The CDR3 has 13 residues. CDR3 sequence: CASSPLTGFEQYF. CDR3 coding DNA: TGTGCCAGCAGCCCGCTGACAGGTTTCGAGCAGTACTTC.